What follows are 25 T cell receptor beta chains derived from one specimen sequenced in a study of technical replicates of blood from a handful of donors. Profiled with immunoSEQ multiplex PCR; TCRdb holds only in-frame clones, not every one. The table lists roughly 72,000 clones, approximately 96% of them singletons, with roughly 0.35% in the top ten. Source material: T cells isolated from PBMCs. These receptors came from a human donor in good health.

The J gene is TRBJ1-1, the V gene TRBV6-6; TRBD1 might be the D (5 bases). V lost 7 bases and J 1 base, leaving 13 bases between the germline ends. Germline CDR1 and CDR2: MNHNY and SVGAGI (reference sequence). CDR3 size: 14 residues. CDR3 protein: CASKSSTENTEAFF. The CDR3 DNA sequence: TGTGCCAGCAAATCCTCGACAGAGAACACTGAAGCTTTCTTT.

V gene TRBV29-1 combines with J gene TRBJ2-4; 7 bases line up with TRBD2. Unmatched junction bases numbered 8, after V lost 6 bases and J lost 6 bases. The CDR3 is 13 amino acids. Germline lookup yields CDR1 SQVTM and CDR2 ANQGSEA. CDR3 residues: CSVETSTGNIQYF. CDR3 bases: TGCAGCGTCGAGACTAGCACGGGAAACATTCAGTACTTC. Based on the CDR3 plus reference TRBV29-1 and TRBJ2-4, the full variable domain is SAVISQKPSRDICQRGTSLTIQCQVDSQVTMMFWYRQQPGQSLTLIATANQGSEATYESGFVIDKFPISRPNLTFSTLTVSNMSPEDSSIYLCSVETSTGNIQYFGAGTRLSVL.

This clone was picked up one time. The J gene is TRBJ1-1, the V gene TRBV7-8, with no clear D. Germline V gene lookup returns CDR1 SGHVS and CDR2 FQNEAQ. V shed 5 bases and J shed 6 bases, with 10 bases lying between them. The CDR3 is 12 amino acids. The CDR3 coding sequence is TGTGCCAGCAGCGTTCGGTGGTCTGAAGCTTTCTTT. It is translated as CASSVRWSEAFF. Supplemented by reference TRBV7-8 and TRBJ1-1, the full variable domain reads GAGVSQSPRYKVAKRGQDVALRCDPISGHVSLFWYQQALGQGPEFLTYFQNEAQLDKSGLPSDRFFAERPEGSVSTLKIQRTQQEDSAVYLCASSVRWSEAFFGQGTRLTVV.

The chain recombines TRBV7-9 with TRBJ1-2, with D unclear. The CDR3 is made up of 15 amino acids. Deletions cut 6 bases from V and 3 bases from J, with 17 bases between. Germline CDR1 is SEHNR and CDR2 is FQNEAQ (reference sequence). CDR3 amino acids: CASSHILPGDYGYTF. As DNA, the CDR3 is TGTGCCAGCAGTCATATACTCCCCGGGGACTATGGCTACACCTTC.

The chain joins TRBV28 to TRBJ2-7; 10 positions agree with TRBD2. V lost 5 bases, J lost 12 bases, and 4 bases stayed unmatched. This CDR3 contains 11 residues. Per germline, CDR1 MDHEN and CDR2 SYDVKM. CDR3: CASSASGRRYF. The DNA for the CDR3 is TGTGCCAGCAGTGCTAGCGGGAGAAGGTACTTC.

The chain recombines TRBV7-6 with TRBJ1-1; 7 bases map to TRBD1. Looked up from germline, CDR1 is SGHVS and CDR2 is FNYEAQ. With 4 bases clipped from V and 7 bases from J, the junction kept 15 bases outside the gene matches. The CDR3 length is 16 residues. CDR3 amino acids: CASSSGTVGSRLEAFF. The CDR3 DNA follows: TGTGCCAGCAGCTCCGGGACAGTGGGCAGCAGGCTTGAAGCTTTCTTT.

This chain links TRBV28 with TRBJ2-3, with TRBD2 as a possible D gene (7 bases). CDR3 length: 15 residues. The germline CDR1 and CDR2 sequences are MDHEN and SYDVKM. V was clipped by 5 bases and J by 2 bases, with 14 bases between them. The CDR3 is CASSPGEGLTDTQYF. DNA for the CDR3: TGTGCCAGCAGTCCAGGGGAGGGCCTCACAGATACGCAGTATTTT.

The chain is built from TRBV7-7 and TRBJ2-7, with 7 bases lining up with TRBD2. Germline trimming cut 1 base from V and 0 bases from J; bases unmatched to any gene: 3. Germline lookup yields CDR1 SSHAT and CDR2 FNYEAQ (reference sequence). This CDR3 has 15 amino acids. The CDR3 loop is CASSLDGGSSYEQYF. The CDR3 nucleotides are TGTGCCAGCAGCTTAGATGGCGGGAGCTCCTACGAGCAGTACTTC.

The chain has TRBV7-9 and TRBJ1-2, with TRBD1 matching 10 bases. The CDR3 covers 14 residues. The ends lost 4 bases at V and 6 bases at J; junction bases unmatched: 5. In germline, CDR1 is SEHNR, CDR2 FQNEAQ (reference sequence). CDR3 region: CASSWDRGVDGYTF. The CDR3 DNA reads as TGTGCCAGCAGCTGGGACAGGGGAGTCGATGGCTACACCTTC.

The rearrangement links TRBV5-1 to TRBJ2-3; D gene unclear. There are 12 residues in the CDR3. Trimming took off 4 bases at V and 5 bases at J, with 8 bases between the two ends. CDR1 SGHRS and CDR2 YFSETQ come from the germline V gene. CDR3: CASSLRGDTQYF. The CDR3 DNA sequence: TGCGCCAGCAGCCTTAGAGGAGATACGCAGTATTTT.

This rearrangement joins TRBV25-1 to TRBJ2-1; possible D gene TRBD1, 5 bases. Trimming removed 6 bases at V and 14 bases at J, with 20 bases between. Per germline, CDR1 MGHDK and CDR2 SYGVNS. CDR3 length: 13 amino acids. The CDR3 DNA reads TGTGCCAGCAGCCATGAAAACAGGCGGCATAAGTTCTTC. Translation: CASSHENRRHKFF.

The rearrangement joins TRBV6-6 to TRBJ2-7; D perhaps matches TRBD2 (5 bases). Trimming shortened V by 4 bases and J by 5 bases, and 21 bases separated the two germline ends. This CDR3 has 16 amino acids. Germline V lookup: CDR1 MNHNY, CDR2 SVGAGI (reference sequence). CDR3 DNA sequence: TGTGCCAGCAGTTCCGAGGCTGAGGGAATTTTCCACGAGCAGTACTTC. Translation gives CASSSEAEGIFHEQYF.

In nucleotides, the CDR3 is TGCGCCAGCAGCCTAGCTGGGGGATACACTAGCGGGAGATACGAGCAGTACTTC. Amino acids: CASSLAGGYTSGRYEQYF. The rearrangement links TRBV4-3 to TRBJ2-7; TRBD2 aligns across 11 bases. This CDR3 has 18 amino acids. The germline V gene has CDR1 LGHNA and CDR2 YSLEER. Trimming at V came to 4 bases and at J to 4 bases, leaving 15 bases not matched to a gene.

J is TRBJ1-1 and V is TRBV7-9; the D gene is possibly TRBD1 (6 bases). Trimming cost V 5 bases and J 1 base, with 14 bases left between them. From germline, CDR1 is SEHNR and CDR2 FQNEAQ (reference sequence). CDR3 length: 15 amino acids. The CDR3 protein is CASSPTRGRNTEAFF. CDR3 in DNA: TGTGCCAGCAGCCCAACGCGGGGGCGGAACACTGAAGCTTTCTTT.

The CDR3 reads CASSHRTSGRYEQYF. CDR3 DNA sequence: TGTGCCAGCAGTCACCGGACTAGCGGGAGGTACGAGCAGTACTTC. This chain uses TRBV6-5 with TRBJ2-7; the match to TRBD2 covers 14 bases. Germline V gene lookup returns CDR1 MNHEY and CDR2 SVGAGI. Germline trimming cut 5 bases from V and 4 bases from J; bases unmatched to any gene: 4. CDR3 length: 15 amino acids.

The chain combines TRBV5-1 with TRBJ2-1; 8 bases align to TRBD2. Germline-derived CDR1 and CDR2 are SGHRS and YFSETQ. The trim removed 5 bases at V and 8 bases at J, leaving 18 bases unmatched. There are 17 residues in the CDR3. The CDR3 is CASSVGRAVLMGDEQFF. The DNA of the CDR3 is TGCGCCAGCAGTGTCGGGAGGGCCGTGCTTATGGGGGATGAGCAGTTCTTC.

CDR3 DNA sequence: TGTGCCCCCCCGAGGCAGTCCTACTTC. Encoded protein: CAPPRQSYF. The chain is built from TRBV19 and TRBJ2-4, with D uncertain. Trimming removed 11 bases at V and 16 bases at J, with 15 bases between. This CDR3 has 9 residues. Germline V gene sequence: CDR1 LNHDA, CDR2 SQIVND (reference sequence).

The chain joins TRBV29-1 to TRBJ1-2; 8 bases map to TRBD1. The V gene's germline CDR1 is SQVTM and CDR2 ANQGSEA. Unmatched junction bases numbered 10, after V lost 6 bases and J lost 4 bases. This CDR3 is 14 amino acids long. The DNA of the CDR3 is TGCAGCGTCACGCGGACAGGGTCGGGCTATGGCTACACCTTC. Encoded protein: CSVTRTGSGYGYTF.

The CDR3 DNA is TGTGCCAGCAGCTTCGACTACACCTACGAGCAGTACTTC. The encoded protein is CASSFDYTYEQYF. The V and J genes are TRBV5-4 and TRBJ2-7; possible D gene TRBD2, 5 bases. The CDR3 has 13 amino acids. Germline CDR1 SGHNT, CDR2 YYREEE (reference sequence). The germline V and J ends were trimmed by 2 bases and 2 bases, with 8 bases remaining between them.

The chain uses TRBV5-6 and TRBJ2-2; a possible D gene is TRBD2 (6 bases). The V end was cut by 4 bases, the J end by 3 bases, with 19 bases between. CDR3 length: 17 amino acids. Germline loops: CDR1 SGHDT, CDR2 YYEEEE. CDR3 loop: CASSVQGWRAYTGELFF. CDR3 sequence (DNA): TGTGCCAGCAGCGTTCAGGGTTGGAGGGCTTACACCGGGGAGCTGTTTTTT.

The V and J genes are TRBV27 and TRBJ1-2, with unresolved D. V gave up 3 bases and J gave up 3 bases, with 8 bases separating them. Germline V lookup: CDR1 MNHEY, CDR2 SMNVEV (reference sequence). The CDR3 sequence is 13 residues long. The DNA for the CDR3 is TGTGCCAGCAGTTTGGCGGGATACTATGGCTACACCTTC. Its protein is CASSLAGYYGYTF.

The rearrangement joins TRBV10-1 to TRBJ2-1; 8 nucleotides match TRBD1. Germline trimming cut 5 bases from V and 4 bases from J; bases unmatched to any gene: 13. CDR1 is WNHNN, CDR2 SYGVQD, per germline (reference sequence). The CDR3 spans 17 residues. The CDR3 DNA follows: TGCGCCAGCAGTCCAGTCGATATGACAGGGGAGTACAATGAGCAGTTCTTC. Translating it yields CASSPVDMTGEYNEQFF.

The gene calls are TRBV6-1 and TRBJ1-4, with D unclear. CDR1 is MNHNS and CDR2 is SASEGT in the germline V gene. Trimming cost V 3 bases and J 6 bases, with 14 bases left between them. CDR3 length: 15 residues. CDR3 residues: CASSDNNLSYEKLFF. The CDR3 nucleotides are TGTGCCAGCAGTGACAATAACTTATCCTATGAAAAACTGTTTTTT.

V and J are TRBV9 and TRBJ2-2; no firm D call. Germline V gives CDR1 SGDLS, CDR2 YYNGEE. With 4 bases removed from V and 1 base from J, the gap between germline ends came to 11 bases. The CDR3 consists of 15 residues. The CDR3 DNA sequence: TGTGCCAGCAGCTTCCGTCCCGGGAACACCGGGGAGCTGTTTTTT. It codes for CASSFRPGNTGELFF.

The gene calls are TRBV21-1 and TRBJ2-7; no check of the table's D call, TRBD1, against the DNA was made. TRBV21-1 is a pseudogene locus. This CDR3 comprises 17 residues. The CDR3, as DNA: TGTGCCAGAAGCAAACCGGGACAGGGGACTAGTTTCCACGAGCAGTACTTC. Its protein product is CARSKPGQGTSFHEQYF.